Below, one T cell receptor (beta chain) is given with its context. Its antigen is unknown. The data originate from a study of blood T cells in healthy people across ages. Findings and caveats of the study: Relative to aged donors, long-lived donors carried more naive CD4+ cells and displayed higher diversity.

Alongside a J-beta primer mix, a sample-barcoded 5' primer served in a second PCR lasting roughly 6 to 11 cycles. TCRdb itself ran the 5' RACE reads through MiXCR, one entry per CDR3 protein. Seen here are roughly 2 million distinct CDR3 sequences, roughly 52% observed once, and the top ten hold about 2.1%. V lost 2 bases, J lost 3 bases, and 17 bases lay in between. This CDR3 spans 16 amino acids. In germline, CDR1 is SGHKS, CDR2 YYEKEE (reference sequence). The V call is TRBV5-5, the J call TRBJ1-2; D is perhaps TRBD1 (5 bases). The sample taken for sequencing was blood. This TCR came from a woman aged 40 to 49 in good health. The CDR3 nucleotides are TGTGCCAGCAGCTTTCTGGACCTGGACAAAGACTATGGCTACACCTTC. It encodes CASSFLDLDKDYGYTF.